This T cell receptor beta chain was retrieved from a study of T-cell reconstitution after alpha-beta-depleted transplantation in children. Between the trimmed V and J ends, which lost 3 bases and 2 bases, there was a span of 17 bases. This CDR3 contains 16 residues. Germline-derived CDR1 and CDR2 are SGHTA and FQGNSA. Ten or more counts support this clonotype. Preparation of the TCRbeta library was carried out with unique molecular identifiers. TCRdb passed the PCR reads through MiXCR, listing each CDR3 protein once. The data show around 200,000 distinct CDR3 sequences, with roughly 6.8% seen just once and around 3.1% held by the top ten.

This TCR was sampled from a human donor who donated a stem cell graft to a child with Wiskott-Aldrich syndrome. The chain joins TRBV7-2 to TRBJ2-7; D gene unclear. The source material was PBMCs from the stem cell graft donor, sampled from the stem cell graft. The DNA for the CDR3 is TGTGCCAGCAGCTTTGGGTTTATGGCAGTCACCTACGAGCAGTACTTC. It yields the protein CASSFGFMAVTYEQYF.